This TCR beta chain derives from a study of T-cell reconstitution after alpha-beta-depleted transplantation in children (dated by TCRdb to the mid-2010s). Regarding the study in general: The study quantitatively tracked T-cell immune reconstitution after TCRalphabeta/CD19-depleted allogeneic hematopoietic cell transplantation in children using TCR repertoire profiling.

As encoded in the germline V gene (reference sequence), CDR1 is MNHNY while CDR2 is SVGAGI. The germline ends are 15 bases apart after V is trimmed by 7 bases and J by 7 bases. The CDR3 covers 13 residues, taking in both the cysteine and the phenylalanine. Kept here is only the CDR3 DNA, which spans 39 bases and is read in frame from base 1. Library construction relied on PCR. The run used an Illumina HiSeq 2500. TCR library preparation used molecular barcoding, with unique molecular identifiers applied to normalize quantification of the TCRbeta repertoire. TCRdb took the public reads, trimmed them with fastp at Q25, ran MiXCR for clone calling and kept in-frame beta chains. Each entry is one CDR3 protein sequence, shown with its most common DNA and genes. Here the sample has approximately 1,000,000 distinct CDR3 sequences; around 30% occur a single time. Roughly 28% of the sample is taken by the ten largest.

This clonotype has a handful of counts. Its specific antigen is unknown. No per-base quality is available; no much larger clone lies one base away. The treatment or condition label here, explained by the study, means: allogeneic hematopoietic cell transplantation with graft depleted of TCRalphabeta T cells and CD19 B cells. The transplant recipients were children given TCRalphabeta/CD19-depleted allogeneic hematopoietic cell grafts. Paper-wide results and their limitations: Over the following months the frequencies of hyperexpanded clones went down, and after one year T-cell counts and TCRbeta diversity were mostly credited to newly produced T cells. The apparently early recovery of alphabetaT-cell counts about two months after transplant reportedly depended on only several hundred rapidly expanded clones that came from non-depleted graft cells. In some patients, the high TCRbeta diversity seen at day 60 was put down to recipient T cells and intrathymic progenitors that had survived conditioning.

The sequence joins TRBV6-6 to TRBJ2-3; a tentative D match to TRBD2 spans 7 bases. The sequence came from a boy younger than two who had a stem cell transplant for SCID, so the T cells may come from the graft donor. Specimen: PBMCs, mostly from graft donor cells, collected 360 days after TCRalphabeta/CD19-depleted stem cell transplant. The CDR3 here reads CASNFGGQNTQYF. In nucleotides, the sequence is TGTGCCAGCAACTTCGGGGGGCAGAATACGCAGTATTTT.